This TCR beta chain is drawn from a study of vaccination and CD4 T cells after COVID-19. Study-level points and caveats: It was found that, in convalescent patients, 304 of 307 vaccine-specific clones were spike mono-reactive.

At the Johns Hopkins FTIC core, DNA taken from cultured CD4+ T cells was sequenced by way of the Oncomine TCR Beta short-read assay. TCRdb ran MiXCR on the PCR reads and lists one entry per CDR3 protein. Among 5,000 or so distinct CDR3 sequences listed, around three fifths were seen once. Noted treatment: approximately nine-day PBMC culture with coronavirus spike peptide pools or control peptides (ViraFEST assay). During the years 2011-2018, before the COVID-19 pandemic, the unexposed donor's CD4+ T cells were collected. ViraFEST sequenced TCRs after peptide-pool expansion of antigen-specific T cells. This CDR3 region has 15 residues. Trimming took 4 bases from V and 5 from J; bases not matched to a gene: 5. Germline loops: CDR1 SGHRS, CDR2 YFSETQ. For this clonotype: Its matching antigen is unknown.

Sequenced: CD4+ T cells from blood, cultured in vitro. The receptor was isolated from a human donor in good health. This chain joins TRBV5-1 and TRBJ2-5; 13 bases match TRBD2. CDR3 nucleotide sequence: TGCGCCAGCAGCCCAAGACTAGCGGGGGGTGAGACCCAGTACTTC. Translated, it gives CASSPRLAGGETQYF.